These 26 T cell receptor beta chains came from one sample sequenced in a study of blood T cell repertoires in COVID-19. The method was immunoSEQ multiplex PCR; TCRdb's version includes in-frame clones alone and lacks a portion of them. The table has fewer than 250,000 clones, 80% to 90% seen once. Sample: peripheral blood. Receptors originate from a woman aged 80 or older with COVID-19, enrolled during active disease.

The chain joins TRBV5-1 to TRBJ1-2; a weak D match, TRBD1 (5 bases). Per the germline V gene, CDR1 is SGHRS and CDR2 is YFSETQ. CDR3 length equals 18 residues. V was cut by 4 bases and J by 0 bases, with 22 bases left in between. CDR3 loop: CASSPGLGAEPTNYGYTF. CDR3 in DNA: TGCGCCAGCAGCCCGGGCCTTGGGGCCGAACCTACTAACTATGGCTACACCTTC.

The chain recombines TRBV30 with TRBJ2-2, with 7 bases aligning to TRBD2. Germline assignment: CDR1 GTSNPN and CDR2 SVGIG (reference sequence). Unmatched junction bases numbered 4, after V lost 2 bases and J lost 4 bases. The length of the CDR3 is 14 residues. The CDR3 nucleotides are TGTGCCTGGAGTATGTTAGCGGGCACCGGGGAGCTGTTTTTT. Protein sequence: CAWSMLAGTGELFF.

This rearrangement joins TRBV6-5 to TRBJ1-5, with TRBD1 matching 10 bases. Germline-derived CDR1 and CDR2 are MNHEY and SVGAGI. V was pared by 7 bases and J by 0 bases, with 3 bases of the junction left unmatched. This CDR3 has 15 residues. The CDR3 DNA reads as TGTGCCAGCATGGACAGGGGGAGTAGCAATCAGCCCCAGCATTTT. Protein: CASMDRGSSNQPQHF.

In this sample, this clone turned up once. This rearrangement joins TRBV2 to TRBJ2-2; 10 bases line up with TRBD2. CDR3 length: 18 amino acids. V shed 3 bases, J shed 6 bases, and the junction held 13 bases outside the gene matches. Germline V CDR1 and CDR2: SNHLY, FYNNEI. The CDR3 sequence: CASSEDSGGPKAPGELFF. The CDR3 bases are TGTGCCAGCAGTGAGGATAGCGGGGGGCCCAAGGCTCCCGGGGAGCTGTTTTTT.

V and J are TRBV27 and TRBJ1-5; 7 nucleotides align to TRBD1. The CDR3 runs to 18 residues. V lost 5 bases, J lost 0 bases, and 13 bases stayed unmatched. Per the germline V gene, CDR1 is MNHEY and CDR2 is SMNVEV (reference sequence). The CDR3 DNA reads TGTGCCAGCAGTCCCAGACAGGGATCCTTTTATAGCAATCAGCCCCAGCATTTT. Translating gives CASSPRQGSFYSNQPQHF.

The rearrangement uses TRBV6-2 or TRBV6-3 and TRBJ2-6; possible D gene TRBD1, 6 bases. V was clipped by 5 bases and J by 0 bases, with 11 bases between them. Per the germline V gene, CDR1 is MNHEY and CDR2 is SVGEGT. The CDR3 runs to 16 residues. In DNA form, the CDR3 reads TGTGCCAGCAGTACCTGGACAGTCTCTGGGGCCAACGTCCTGACTTTC. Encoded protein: CASSTWTVSGANVLTF.

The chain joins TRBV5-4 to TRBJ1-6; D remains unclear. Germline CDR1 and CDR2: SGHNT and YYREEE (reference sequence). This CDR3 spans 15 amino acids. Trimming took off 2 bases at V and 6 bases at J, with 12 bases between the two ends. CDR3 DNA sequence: TGTGCCAGCAGCTTCCTCAATACACCTAATTCACCCCTCCACTTT. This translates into CASSFLNTPNSPLHF.

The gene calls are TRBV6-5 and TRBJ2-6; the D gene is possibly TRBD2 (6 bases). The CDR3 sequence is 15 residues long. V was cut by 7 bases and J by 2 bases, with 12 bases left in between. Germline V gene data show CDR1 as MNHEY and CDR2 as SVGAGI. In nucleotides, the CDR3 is TGTGCCAGCAAGCAAGGAGGGACTGGGGCCAACGTCCTGACTTTC. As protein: CASKQGGTGANVLTF.

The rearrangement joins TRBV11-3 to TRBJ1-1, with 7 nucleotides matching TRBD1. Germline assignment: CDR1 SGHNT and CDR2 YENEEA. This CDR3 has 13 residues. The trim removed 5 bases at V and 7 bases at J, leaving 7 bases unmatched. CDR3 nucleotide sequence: TGTGCCAGCAGCCTAGGGGGCCGCGGTGAAGCTTTCTTT. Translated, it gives CASSLGGRGEAFF.

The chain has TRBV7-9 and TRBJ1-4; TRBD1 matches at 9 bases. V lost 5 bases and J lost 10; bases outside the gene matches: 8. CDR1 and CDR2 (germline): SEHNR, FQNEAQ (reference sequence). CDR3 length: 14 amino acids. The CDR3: CASSTGQGSGKLFF. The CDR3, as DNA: TGTGCCAGCAGCACCGGACAGGGGAGCGGAAAACTGTTTTTT.

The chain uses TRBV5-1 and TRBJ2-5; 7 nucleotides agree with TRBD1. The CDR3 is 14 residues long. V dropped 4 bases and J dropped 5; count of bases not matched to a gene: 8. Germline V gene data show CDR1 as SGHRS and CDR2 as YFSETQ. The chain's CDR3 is CASSRNRGAETQYF. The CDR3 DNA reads TGCGCCAGCAGCCGTAACAGGGGAGCGGAGACCCAGTACTTC.

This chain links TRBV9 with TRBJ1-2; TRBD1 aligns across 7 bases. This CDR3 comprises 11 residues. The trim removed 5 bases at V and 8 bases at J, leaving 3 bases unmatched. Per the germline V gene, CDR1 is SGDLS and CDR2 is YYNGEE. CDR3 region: CASRGGAGYTF. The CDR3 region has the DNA TGTGCCAGCAGAGGGGGCGCGGGCTACACCTTC. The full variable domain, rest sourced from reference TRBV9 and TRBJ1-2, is DSGVTQTPKHLITATGQRVTLRCSPRSGDLSVYWYQQSLDQGLQFLIQYYNGEERAKGNILERFSAQQFPDLHSELNLSSLELGDSALYFCASRGGAGYTFGSGTRLTVV.

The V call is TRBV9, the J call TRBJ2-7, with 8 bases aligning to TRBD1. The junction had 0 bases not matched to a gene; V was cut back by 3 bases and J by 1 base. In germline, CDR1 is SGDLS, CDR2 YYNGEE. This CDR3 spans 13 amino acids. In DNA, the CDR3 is TGTGCCAGCAGCGGGACAGGGTCCTACGAGCAGTACTTC. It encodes CASSGTGSYEQYF.

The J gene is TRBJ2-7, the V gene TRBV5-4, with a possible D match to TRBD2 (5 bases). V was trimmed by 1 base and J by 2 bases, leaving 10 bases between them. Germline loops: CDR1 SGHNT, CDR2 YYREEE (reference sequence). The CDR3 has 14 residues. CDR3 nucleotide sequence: TGTGCCAGCAGCTTGAAGGACGGGACCTACGAGCAGTACTTC. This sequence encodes CASSLKDGTYEQYF.

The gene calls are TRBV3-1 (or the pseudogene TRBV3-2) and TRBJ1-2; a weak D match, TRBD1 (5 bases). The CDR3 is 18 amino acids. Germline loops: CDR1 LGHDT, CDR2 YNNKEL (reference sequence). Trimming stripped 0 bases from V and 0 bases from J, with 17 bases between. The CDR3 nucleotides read TGTGCCAGCAGCCAAGAGGGAGGGACTAAAGTAGCTAACTATGGCTACACCTTC. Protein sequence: CASSQEGGTKVANYGYTF.

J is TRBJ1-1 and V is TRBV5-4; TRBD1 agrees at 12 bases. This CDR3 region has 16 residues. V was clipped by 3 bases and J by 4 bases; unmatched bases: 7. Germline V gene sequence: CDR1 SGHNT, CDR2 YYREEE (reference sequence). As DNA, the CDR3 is TGTGCCAGCAGCTCCCGGGACAGGGGGCGACCCACTGAAGCTTTCTTT. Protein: CASSSRDRGRPTEAFF.

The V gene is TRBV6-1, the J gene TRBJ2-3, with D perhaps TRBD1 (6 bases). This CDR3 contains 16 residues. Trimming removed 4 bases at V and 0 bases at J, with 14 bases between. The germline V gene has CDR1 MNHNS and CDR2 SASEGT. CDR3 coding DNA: TGTGCCAGCAGTGCCACCCGACAGGCTAGCACAGATACGCAGTATTTT. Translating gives CASSATRQASTDTQYF.

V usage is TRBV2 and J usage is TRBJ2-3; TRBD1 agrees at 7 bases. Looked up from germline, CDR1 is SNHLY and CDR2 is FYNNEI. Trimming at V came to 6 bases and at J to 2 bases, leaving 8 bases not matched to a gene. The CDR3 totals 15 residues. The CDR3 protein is CASSLEQGFTDTQYF. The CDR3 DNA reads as TGTGCCAGCAGCTTAGAACAGGGGTTCACAGATACGCAGTATTTT.

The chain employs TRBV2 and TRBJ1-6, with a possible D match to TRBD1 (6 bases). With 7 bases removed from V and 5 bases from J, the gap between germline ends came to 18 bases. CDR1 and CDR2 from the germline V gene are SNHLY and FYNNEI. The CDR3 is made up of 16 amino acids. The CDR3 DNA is TGTGCCAGCACCCGAAGGGGGATTGCCCATAATTCACCCCTCCACTTT. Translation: CASTRRGIAHNSPLHF.

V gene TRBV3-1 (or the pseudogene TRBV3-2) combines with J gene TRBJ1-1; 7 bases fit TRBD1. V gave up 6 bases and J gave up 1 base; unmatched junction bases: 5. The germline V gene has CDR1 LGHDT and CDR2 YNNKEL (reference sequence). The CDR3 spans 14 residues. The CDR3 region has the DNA TGTGCCAGCAGGGGCCGGGACAGGAACACTGAAGCTTTCTTT. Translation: CASRGRDRNTEAFF.

The CDR3, as DNA: TGCAGCGTTGGACAGGACTATGGCTACACCTTC. Amino acid sequence: CSVGQDYGYTF. V and J are TRBV29-1 and TRBJ1-2; perhaps TRBD1 as D (6 bases). The germline V gene encodes CDR1 SQVTM and CDR2 ANQGSEA. The V and J ends lost 4 bases and 3 bases respectively, with 6 bases between them. This CDR3 has 11 amino acids.

The CDR3 nucleotides are TGTGCCAGCAGCCAAGATTCTCGCGGAACATCGCCCCAGCATTTT. Translation gives CASSQDSRGTSPQHF. The V gene is TRBV3-1 (or the pseudogene TRBV3-2), the J gene TRBJ1-5; D unclear. V lost 0 bases and J lost 9, with 15 bases in between. Germline V gene sequence: CDR1 LGHDT, CDR2 YNNKEL (reference sequence). This CDR3 region has 15 residues.

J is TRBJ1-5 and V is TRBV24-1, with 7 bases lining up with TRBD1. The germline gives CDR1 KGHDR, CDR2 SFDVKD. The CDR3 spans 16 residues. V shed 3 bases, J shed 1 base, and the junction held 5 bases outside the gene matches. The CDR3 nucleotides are TGTGCCACCAGTGATGCCAGGGGGGCCAGCAATCAGCCCCAGCATTTT. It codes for CATSDARGASNQPQHF.

CDR3 sequence reads: CASSLTASSGANVLTF. CDR3 bases: TGTGCCAGCAGCCTGACTGCTAGCTCTGGGGCCAACGTCCTGACTTTC. The chain has TRBV3-1 (or the pseudogene TRBV3-2) and TRBJ2-6, with no clear D. V was cut by 4 bases and J by 0 bases, with 10 bases left in between. The CDR3 is 16 residues long. CDR1 is LGHDT and CDR2 is YNNKEL in the germline V gene (reference sequence).

In nucleotides, the CDR3 is TGTGCCAGCAGCCCCGTACAGGGGCACACTGAAGCTTTCTTT. Encoded protein: CASSPVQGHTEAFF. The chain uses TRBV28 and TRBJ1-1; 7 bases are a match to TRBD1. The V gene end was trimmed by 6 bases and the J gene end by 3 bases; junction bases not matched to a gene: 7. CDR1 and CDR2 (germline): MDHEN, SYDVKM. The CDR3 runs 14 residues.

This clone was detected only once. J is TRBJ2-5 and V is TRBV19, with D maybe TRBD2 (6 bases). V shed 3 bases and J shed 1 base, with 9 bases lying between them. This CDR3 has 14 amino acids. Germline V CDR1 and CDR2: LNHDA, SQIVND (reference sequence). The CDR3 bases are TGTGCCAGTAGTATTATGGGGGGCCAAGAGACCCAGTACTTC. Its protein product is CASSIMGGQETQYF.